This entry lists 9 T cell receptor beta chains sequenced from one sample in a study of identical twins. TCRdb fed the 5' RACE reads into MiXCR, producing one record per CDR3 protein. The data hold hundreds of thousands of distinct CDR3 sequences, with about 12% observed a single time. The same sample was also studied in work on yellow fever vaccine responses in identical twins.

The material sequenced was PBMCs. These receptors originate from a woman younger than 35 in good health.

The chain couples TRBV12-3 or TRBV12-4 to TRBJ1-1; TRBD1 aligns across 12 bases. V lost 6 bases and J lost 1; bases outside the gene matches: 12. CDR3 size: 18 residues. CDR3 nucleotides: TGTGCCAGCAGCACGGGACAGGGGGCGGGAAAGGCGAACACTGAAGCTTTCTTT. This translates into CASSTGQGAGKANTEAFF.

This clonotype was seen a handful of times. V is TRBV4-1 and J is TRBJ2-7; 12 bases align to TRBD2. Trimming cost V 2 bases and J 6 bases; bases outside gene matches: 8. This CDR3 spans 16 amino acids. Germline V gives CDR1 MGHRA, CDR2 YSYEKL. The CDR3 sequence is CASSQSPGTSGPEQYF. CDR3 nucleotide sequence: TGCGCCAGCAGCCAATCTCCCGGGACTAGCGGGCCCGAGCAGTACTTC.

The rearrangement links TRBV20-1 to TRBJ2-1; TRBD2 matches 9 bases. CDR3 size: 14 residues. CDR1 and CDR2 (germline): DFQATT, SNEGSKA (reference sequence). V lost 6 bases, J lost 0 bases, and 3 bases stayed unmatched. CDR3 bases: TGCAGTGCGCATAGCGGGAGCTCCTACAATGAGCAGTTCTTC. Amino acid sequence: CSAHSGSSYNEQFF.

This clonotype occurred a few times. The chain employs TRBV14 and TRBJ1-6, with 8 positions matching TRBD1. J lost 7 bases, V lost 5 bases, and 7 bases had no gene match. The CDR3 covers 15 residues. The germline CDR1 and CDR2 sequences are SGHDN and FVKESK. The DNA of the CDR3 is TGTGCCAGCAGCGCCCGGGACAGGAGGAATTCACCCCTCCACTTT. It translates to CASSARDRRNSPLHF. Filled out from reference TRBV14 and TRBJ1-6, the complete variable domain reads EAGVTQFPSHSVIEKGQTVTLRCDPISGHDNLYWYRRVMGKEIKFLLHFVKESKQDESGMPNNRFLAERTGGTYSTLKVQPAELEDSGVYFCASSARDRRNSPLHFGNGTRLTVT.

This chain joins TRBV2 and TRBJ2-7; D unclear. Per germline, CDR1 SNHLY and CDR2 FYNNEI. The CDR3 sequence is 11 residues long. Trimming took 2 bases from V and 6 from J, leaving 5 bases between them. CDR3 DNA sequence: TGTGCCAGCAGTGAAATGGGCGAGCAGTACGTC. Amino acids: CASSEMGEQYV.

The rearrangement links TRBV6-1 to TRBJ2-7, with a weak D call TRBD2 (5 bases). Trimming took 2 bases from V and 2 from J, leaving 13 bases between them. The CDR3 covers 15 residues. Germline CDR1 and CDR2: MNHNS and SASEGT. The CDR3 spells CASSEISGGTYEQYF. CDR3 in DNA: TGTGCCAGCAGTGAAATAAGCGGTGGAACCTACGAGCAGTACTTC.

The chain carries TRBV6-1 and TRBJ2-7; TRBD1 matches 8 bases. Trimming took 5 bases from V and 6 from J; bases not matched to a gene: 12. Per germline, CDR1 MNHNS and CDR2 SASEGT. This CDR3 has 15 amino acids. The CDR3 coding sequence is TGTGCCAGCAGTCCAGGGGGCAGTTCCGAATCCGAGCAGTACGTC. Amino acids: CASSPGGSSESEQYV.

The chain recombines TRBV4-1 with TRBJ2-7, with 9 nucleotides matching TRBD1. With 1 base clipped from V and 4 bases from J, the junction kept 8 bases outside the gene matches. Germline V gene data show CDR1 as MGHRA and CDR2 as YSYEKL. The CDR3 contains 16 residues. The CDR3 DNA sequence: TGCGCCAGCAGCCAAGCCTCGGGACAGGGACTTTACGAGCAGTACTTC. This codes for CASSQASGQGLYEQYF.

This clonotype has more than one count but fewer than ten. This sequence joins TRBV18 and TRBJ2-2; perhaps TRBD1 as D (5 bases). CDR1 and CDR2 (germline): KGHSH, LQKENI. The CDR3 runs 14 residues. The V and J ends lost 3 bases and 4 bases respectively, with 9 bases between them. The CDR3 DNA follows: TGTGCCAGCTCACCGTCTAGGGGCACCGGGGAGCTGTTTTTT. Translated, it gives CASSPSRGTGELFF.